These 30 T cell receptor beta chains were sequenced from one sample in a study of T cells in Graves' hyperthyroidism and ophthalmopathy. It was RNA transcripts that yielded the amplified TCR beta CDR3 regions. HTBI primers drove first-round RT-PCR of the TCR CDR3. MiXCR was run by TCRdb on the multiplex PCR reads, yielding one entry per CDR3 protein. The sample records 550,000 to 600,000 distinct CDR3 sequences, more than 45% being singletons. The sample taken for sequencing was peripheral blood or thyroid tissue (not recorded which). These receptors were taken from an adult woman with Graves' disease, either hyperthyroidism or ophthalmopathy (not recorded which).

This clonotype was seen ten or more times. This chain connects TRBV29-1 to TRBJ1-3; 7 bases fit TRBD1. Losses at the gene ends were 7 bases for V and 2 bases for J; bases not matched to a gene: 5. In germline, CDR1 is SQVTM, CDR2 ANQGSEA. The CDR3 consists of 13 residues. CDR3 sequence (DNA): TGCAGCGCCCGACAGGGAACTGGAAACACCATATATTTT. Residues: CSARQGTGNTIYF.

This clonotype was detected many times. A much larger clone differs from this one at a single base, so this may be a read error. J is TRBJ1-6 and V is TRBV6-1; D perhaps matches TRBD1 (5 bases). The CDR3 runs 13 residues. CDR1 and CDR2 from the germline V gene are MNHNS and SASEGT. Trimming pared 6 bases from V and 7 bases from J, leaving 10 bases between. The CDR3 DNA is TGTGCCAGCAGCAGGGACGGAAATTCACCCCTCCACTTT. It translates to CASSRDGNSPLHF.

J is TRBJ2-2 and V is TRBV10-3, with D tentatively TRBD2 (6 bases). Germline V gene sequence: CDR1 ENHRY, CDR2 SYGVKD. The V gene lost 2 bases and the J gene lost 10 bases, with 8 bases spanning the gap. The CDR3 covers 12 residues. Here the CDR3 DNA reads TGTGCCATCAGTGAGGGGACTGAGGAGCTGTTTTTT. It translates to CAISEGTEELFF.

CDR3 in amino acids: CASSGDLNSLHSPLHF. For the CDR3, the DNA is TGTGCCAGCAGCGGAGACTTAAATTCCCTTCATTCACCCCTCCACTTT. The genes are TRBV28 and TRBJ1-6; no clear D gene. The germline V and J ends were trimmed by 6 bases and 8 bases, with 20 bases remaining between them. Germline values: CDR1 MDHEN, CDR2 SYDVKM. There are 16 residues in the CDR3.

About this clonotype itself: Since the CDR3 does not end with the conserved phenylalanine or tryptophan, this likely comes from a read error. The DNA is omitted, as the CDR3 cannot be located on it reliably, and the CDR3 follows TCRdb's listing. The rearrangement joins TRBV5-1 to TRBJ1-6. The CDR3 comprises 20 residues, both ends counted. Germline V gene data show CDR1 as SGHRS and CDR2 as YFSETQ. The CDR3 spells CASSPTSTGFGGENNSPLQS.

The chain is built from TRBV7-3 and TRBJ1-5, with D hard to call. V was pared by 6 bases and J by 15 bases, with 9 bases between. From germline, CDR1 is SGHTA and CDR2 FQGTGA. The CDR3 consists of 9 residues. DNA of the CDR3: TGTGCCAGCAGTGAAGGCAGGCATTTT. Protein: CASSEGRHF.

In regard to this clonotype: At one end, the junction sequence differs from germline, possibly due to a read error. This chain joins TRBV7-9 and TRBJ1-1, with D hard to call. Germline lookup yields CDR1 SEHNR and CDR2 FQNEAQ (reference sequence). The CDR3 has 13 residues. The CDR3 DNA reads TGTGCCAGCAGCTTAGGGGGATACACTGAAGCCCTCTTT. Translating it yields CASSLGGYTEALF. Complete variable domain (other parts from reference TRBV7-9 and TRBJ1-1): DTGVSQNPRHKITKRGQNVTFRCDPISEHNRLYWYRQTLGQGPEFLTYFQNEAQLEKSRLLSDRFSAERPKGSFSTLEIQRTEQGDSAMYLCASSLGGYTEALFGQGTRLTVV.

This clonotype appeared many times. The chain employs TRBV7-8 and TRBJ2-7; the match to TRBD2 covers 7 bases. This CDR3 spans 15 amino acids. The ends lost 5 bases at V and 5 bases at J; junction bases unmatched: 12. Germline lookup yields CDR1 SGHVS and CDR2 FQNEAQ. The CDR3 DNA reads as TGTGCCAGCAGCCCTTATCGGGGGAGGGCCAACGAGCAGTACTTC. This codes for CASSPYRGRANEQYF.

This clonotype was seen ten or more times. This chain's CDR3 is CASSGTANRETQYF. DNA for the CDR3: TGTGCCAGCAGCGGGACCGCCAACAGGGAGACCCAGTACTTC. V is TRBV2 and J is TRBJ2-5; D is possibly TRBD1 or TRBD2 (5 bases each). The CDR3 length is 14 residues. Germline V gene lookup returns CDR1 SNHLY and CDR2 FYNNEI. Between the trimmed V and J ends, which lost 6 bases and 5 bases, there was a span of 16 bases.

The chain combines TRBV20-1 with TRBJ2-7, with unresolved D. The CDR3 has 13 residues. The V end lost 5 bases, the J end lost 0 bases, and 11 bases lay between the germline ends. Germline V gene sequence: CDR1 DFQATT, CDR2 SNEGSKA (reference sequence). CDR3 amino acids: CSALKRSSYEQYF. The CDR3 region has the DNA TGCAGTGCTCTCAAGCGAAGCTCCTACGAGCAGTACTTC.

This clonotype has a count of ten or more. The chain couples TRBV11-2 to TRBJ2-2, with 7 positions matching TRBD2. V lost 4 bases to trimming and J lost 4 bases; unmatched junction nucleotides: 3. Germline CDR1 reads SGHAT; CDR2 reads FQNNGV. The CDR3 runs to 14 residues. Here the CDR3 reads CASSWASGTGELFF. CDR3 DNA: TGTGCCAGCAGCTGGGCTAGCGGCACCGGGGAGCTGTTTTTT.

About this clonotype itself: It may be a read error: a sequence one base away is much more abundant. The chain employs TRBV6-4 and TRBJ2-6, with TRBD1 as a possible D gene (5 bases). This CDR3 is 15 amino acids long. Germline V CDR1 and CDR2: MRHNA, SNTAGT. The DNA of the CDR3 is TGTGCCAGCAGTTACCACAGCTCTGGGGCCGACGTCCTGACTTTC. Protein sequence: CASSYHSSGADVLTF.

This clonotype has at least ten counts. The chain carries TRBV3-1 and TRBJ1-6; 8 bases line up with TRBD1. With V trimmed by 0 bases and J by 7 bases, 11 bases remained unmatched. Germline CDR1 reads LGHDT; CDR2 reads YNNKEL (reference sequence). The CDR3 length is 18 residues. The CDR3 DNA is TGTGCCAGCAGCCAAGATGCCGGACAGGGTTACGGCAATTCACCCCTCCACTTT. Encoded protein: CASSQDAGQGYGNSPLHF.

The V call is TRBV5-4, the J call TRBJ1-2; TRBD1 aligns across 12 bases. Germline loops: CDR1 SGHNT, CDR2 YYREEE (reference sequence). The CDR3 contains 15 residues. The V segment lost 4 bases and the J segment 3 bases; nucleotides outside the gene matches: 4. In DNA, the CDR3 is TGTGCCAGCAGCCCTGGGGACAGGGGGCACTATGGCTACACCTTC. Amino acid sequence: CASSPGDRGHYGYTF.

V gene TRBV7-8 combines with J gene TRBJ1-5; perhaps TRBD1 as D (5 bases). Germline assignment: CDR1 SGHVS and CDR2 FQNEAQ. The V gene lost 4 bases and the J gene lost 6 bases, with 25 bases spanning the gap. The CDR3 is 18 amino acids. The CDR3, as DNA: TGTGCCAGCAGCTCGTCCGGAAGCCAGGGAGCCGTTCGTCAGCCCCAGCATTTT. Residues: CASSSSGSQGAVRQPQHF.

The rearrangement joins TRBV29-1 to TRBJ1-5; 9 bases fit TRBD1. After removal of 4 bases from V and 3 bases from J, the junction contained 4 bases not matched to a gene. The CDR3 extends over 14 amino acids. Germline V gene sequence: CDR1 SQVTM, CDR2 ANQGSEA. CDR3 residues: CSVVGTGINQPQHF. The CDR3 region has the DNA TGCAGCGTTGTTGGGACAGGGATCAATCAGCCCCAGCATTTT.

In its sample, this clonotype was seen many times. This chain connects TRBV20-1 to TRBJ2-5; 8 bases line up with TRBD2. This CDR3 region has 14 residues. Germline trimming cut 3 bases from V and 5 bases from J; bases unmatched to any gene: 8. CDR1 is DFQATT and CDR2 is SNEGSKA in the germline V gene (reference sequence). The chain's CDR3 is CSASRTGGGETQYF. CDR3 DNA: TGCAGTGCTAGTAGAACGGGAGGGGGGGAGACCCAGTACTTC.

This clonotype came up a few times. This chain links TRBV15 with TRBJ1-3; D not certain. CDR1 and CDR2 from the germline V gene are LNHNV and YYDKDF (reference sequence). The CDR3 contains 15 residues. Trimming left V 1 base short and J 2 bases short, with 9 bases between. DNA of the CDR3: TGTGCCACCAGCAGAGGCCAGGCTCCTGGAAACACCATATATTTT. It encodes CATSRGQAPGNTIYF.

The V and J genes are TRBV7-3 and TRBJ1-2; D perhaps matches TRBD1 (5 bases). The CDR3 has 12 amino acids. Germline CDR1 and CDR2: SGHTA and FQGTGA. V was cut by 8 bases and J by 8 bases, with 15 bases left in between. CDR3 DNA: TGTGCCAGCGGGGCCGGGGCTCGGGGCTACACCTTC. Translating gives CASGAGARGYTF.

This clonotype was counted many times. This CDR3 reads CAWSGTGELFF. CDR3 nucleotides: TGTGCCTGGAGCGGGACCGGGGAGCTGTTTTTT. This sequence joins TRBV30 and TRBJ2-2; D unclear. Trimming cost V 3 bases and J 5 bases, with 4 bases left between them. CDR3 length: 11 amino acids. CDR1 and CDR2 (germline): GTSNPN, SVGIG (reference sequence).

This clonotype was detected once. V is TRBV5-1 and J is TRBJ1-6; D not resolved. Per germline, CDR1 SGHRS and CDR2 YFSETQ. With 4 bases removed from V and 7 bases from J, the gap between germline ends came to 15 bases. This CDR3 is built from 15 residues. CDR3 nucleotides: TGCGCCAGCAGCGAGGGAGCTCAGGCGAATTCACCCCTCCACTTT. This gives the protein CASSEGAQANSPLHF. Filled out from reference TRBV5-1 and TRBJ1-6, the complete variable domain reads KAGVTQTPRYLIKTRGQQVTLSCSPISGHRSVSWYQQTPGQGLQFLFEYFSETQRNKGNFPGRFSGRQFSNSRSEMNVSTLELGDSALYLCASSEGAQANSPLHFGNGTRLTVT.

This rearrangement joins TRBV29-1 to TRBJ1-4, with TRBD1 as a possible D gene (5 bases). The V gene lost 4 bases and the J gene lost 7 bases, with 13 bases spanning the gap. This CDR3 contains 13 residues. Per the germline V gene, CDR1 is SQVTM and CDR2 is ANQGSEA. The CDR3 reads CSVGRGYGEKLFF. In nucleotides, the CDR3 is TGCAGCGTTGGAAGGGGATATGGTGAAAAACTGTTTTTT.

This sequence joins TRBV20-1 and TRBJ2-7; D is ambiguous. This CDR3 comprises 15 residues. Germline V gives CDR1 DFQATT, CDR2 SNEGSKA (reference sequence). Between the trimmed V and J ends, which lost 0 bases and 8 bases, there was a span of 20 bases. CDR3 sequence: CSARDRRGNQPQQYF. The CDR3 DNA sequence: TGCAGTGCTAGAGACCGACGCGGCAATCAGCCCCAGCAGTACTTC.

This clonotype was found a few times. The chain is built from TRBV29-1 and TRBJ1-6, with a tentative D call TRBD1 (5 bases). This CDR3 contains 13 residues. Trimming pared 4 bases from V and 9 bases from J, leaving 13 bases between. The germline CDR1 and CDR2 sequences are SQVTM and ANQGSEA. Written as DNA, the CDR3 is TGCAGCGTTGTAGTCAGGGAAGGTTCACCCCTCCACTTT. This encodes CSVVVREGSPLHF.

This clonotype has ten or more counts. CDR3 residues: CASSLGTPTGELFF. The CDR3 DNA reads as TGTGCCAGCAGCTTAGGGACACCCACCGGGGAGCTGTTTTTT. The chain has TRBV7-9 and TRBJ2-2; tentatively, D is TRBD1 (5 bases). Germline CDR1 SEHNR, CDR2 FQNEAQ (reference sequence). V was cut by 1 base and J by 4 bases, with 7 bases left in between. This CDR3 is built from 14 residues.

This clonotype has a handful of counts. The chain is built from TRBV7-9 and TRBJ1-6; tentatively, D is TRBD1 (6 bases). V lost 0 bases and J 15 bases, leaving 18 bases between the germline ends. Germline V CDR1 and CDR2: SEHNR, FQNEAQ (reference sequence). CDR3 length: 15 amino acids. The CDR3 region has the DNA TGTGCCAGCAGCTTAGCGGATAGGGGGGCAAACGGCCTCCACTTT. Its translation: CASSLADRGANGLHF.

In DNA, the CDR3 is TGTGCCAGCGCGAGGGGCGGGGCAACGCTCTACGAGCAGTACTTC. The encoded protein is CASARGGATLYEQYF. The gene calls are TRBV2 and TRBJ2-7; a possible D gene is TRBD2 (6 bases). This CDR3 is 15 amino acids long. CDR1 and CDR2 (germline): SNHLY, FYNNEI. V lost 8 bases and J lost 3, with 20 bases in between.

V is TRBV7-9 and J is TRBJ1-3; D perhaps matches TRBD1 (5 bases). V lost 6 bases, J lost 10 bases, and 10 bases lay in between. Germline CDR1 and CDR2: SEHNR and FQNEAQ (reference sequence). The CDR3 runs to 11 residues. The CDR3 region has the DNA TGTGCCAGCAGTACCGGGACGACCATATATTTT. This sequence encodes CASSTGTTIYF.

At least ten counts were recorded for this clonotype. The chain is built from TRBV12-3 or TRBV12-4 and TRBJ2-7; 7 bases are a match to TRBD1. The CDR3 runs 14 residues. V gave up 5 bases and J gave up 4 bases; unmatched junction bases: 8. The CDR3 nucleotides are TGTGCCAGCAGTGAAGGGACAGTAAGTTACGAGCAGTACTTC. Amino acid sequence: CASSEGTVSYEQYF.

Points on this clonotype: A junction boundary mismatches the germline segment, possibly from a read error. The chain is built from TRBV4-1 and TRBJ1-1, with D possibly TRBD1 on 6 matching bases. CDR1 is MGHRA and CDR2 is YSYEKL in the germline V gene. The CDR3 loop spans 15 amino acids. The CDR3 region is CANSLHEGVNTEAFF. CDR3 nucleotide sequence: TGCGCCAACAGCCTCCACGAGGGGGTGAACACTGAAGCTTTCTTT.